This T cell receptor (beta chain) was documented in a study of shared clonotypes between healthy human individuals. Overall study: The study used three CD4 naive, three CD4 memory, two CD8 naive and one CD8 memory plate per donor.

Study observations and caveats: Clonotypes which were not shared had lower generation probabilities than clonotypes that all four donors shared. Researchers found naive subsets generally carried larger estimated richness than memory subsets.

Generated by immunoSEQ multiplex PCR, the TCRdb table keeps only in-frame clones and is missing some. The table lists over 95,000 clones, 68% of them singletons, with under 25% in the top ten. Worth noting for this clone: The antigen remains undetermined.

The sample taken for sequencing was memory CD8+ T cells sorted from blood. Subset: CD45RO+ cells pooled with CCR7-negative TemRA cells. The TCR comes from a woman under 40 in good health.

The CDR3 loop reads CASSLLVSRADGNYGYTF. The DNA for the CDR3 is TGTGCCAGCAGCTTATTAGTTTCGCGCGCGGACGGAAACTATGGCTACACCTTC. The chain is built from TRBV7-9 and TRBJ1-2; D is unresolved. V lost 2 bases, J lost 2 bases, and 21 bases lay in between. The CDR3 totals 18 residues. The germline V gene encodes CDR1 SEHNR and CDR2 FQNEAQ (reference sequence). Variable domain in full (rest from reference TRBV7-9 and TRBJ1-2): DTGVSQNPRHKITKRGQNVTFRCDPISEHNRLYWYRQTLGQGPEFLTYFQNEAQLEKSRLLSDRFSAERPKGSFSTLEIQRTEQGDSAMYLCASSLLVSRADGNYGYTFGSGTRLTVV.